This T cell receptor beta chain was identified during a study of blood T cell repertoires in COVID-19. Study summary: From the United States, Italy and Spain came samples of acute and convalescent COVID-19.

As handled by the study authors: Nucleated cell counts were estimated from reference gene primer amplification. Repertoires were generated with immunoSEQ multiplex PCR, while TCRdb's copy carries only in-frame clones and drops some. That table furnishes V, J and clone size, whereas the DNA furnished D and trimming. The sample records around 210,000 clones, around 80% being singletons. Germline V CDR1 and CDR2: GTSNPN, SVGIG (reference sequence). The CDR3 has 13 amino acids. V was trimmed by 8 bases and J by 5 bases, leaving 13 bases between them. The source material was peripheral blood. The clonotype comes from a woman at least 80 years old with COVID-19, enrolled during active disease. The gene calls are TRBV30 and TRBJ1-6; no definite D call. The CDR3 DNA reads as TGTGCCCGGAATCCCGGGGATAATTCACCCCTCCACTTT. It translates to CARNPGDNSPLHF.